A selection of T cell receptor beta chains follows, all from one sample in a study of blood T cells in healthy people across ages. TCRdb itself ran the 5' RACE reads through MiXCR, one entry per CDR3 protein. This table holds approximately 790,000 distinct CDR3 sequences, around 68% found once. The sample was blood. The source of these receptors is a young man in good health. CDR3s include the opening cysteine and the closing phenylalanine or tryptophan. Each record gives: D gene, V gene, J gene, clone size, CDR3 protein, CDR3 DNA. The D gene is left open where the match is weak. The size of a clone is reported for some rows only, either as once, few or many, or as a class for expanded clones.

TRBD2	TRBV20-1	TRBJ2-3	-	CSALVPGGGGVETQYF	TGCAGTGCTCTCGTTCCGGGCGGGGGGGGAGTGGAGACGCAGTATTTT
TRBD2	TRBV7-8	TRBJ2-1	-	CASSVLAGGPNNEQFF	TGTGCCAGCAGCGTTCTAGCGGGGGGGCCCAACAATGAGCAGTTCTTC
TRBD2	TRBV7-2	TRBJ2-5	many	CASTIAGVQETQYF	TGTGCCAGCACCATAGCGGGGGTGCAAGAGACCCAGTACTTC
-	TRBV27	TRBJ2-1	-	CASSSLGYVGQFF	TGTGCCAGCAGTTCTTTAGGGTACGTGGGGCAGTTCTTC
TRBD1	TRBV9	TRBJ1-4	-	CASSTTGGAEEKLFF	TGTGCCAGCAGCACTACAGGGGGGGCAGAAGAAAAACTGTTTTTT
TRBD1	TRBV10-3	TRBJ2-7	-	CAISERQGAAYEQYF	TGTGCCATCAGTGAGCGGCAGGGGGCTGCTTACGAGCAGTACTTC
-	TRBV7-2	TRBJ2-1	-	CASILGRGRETQFF	TGTGCCAGCATCCTAGGGCGAGGGCGCGAGACCCAGTTCTTC
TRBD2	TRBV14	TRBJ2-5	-	CASSRMTSGETQYF	TGTGCCAGCAGCCGGATGACTAGCGGGGAGACCCAGTACTTC
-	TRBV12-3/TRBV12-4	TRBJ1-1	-	CASRAGLDESEAFF	TGTGCCAGCAGGGCTGGACTCGACGAGTCTGAAGCTTTCTTT
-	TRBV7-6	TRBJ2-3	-	CASSLAPQPDTQYF	TGTGCCAGCAGCTTAGCCCCCCAGCCCGATACGCAGTATTTT
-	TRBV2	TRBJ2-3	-	CASSEPSGRGTQYF	TGTGCCAGCAGTGAACCATCAGGCCGTGGTACGCAGTATTTT
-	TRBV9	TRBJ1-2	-	CASSVATGSGGYTF	TGTGCCAGCAGCGTAGCTACGGGATCTGGAGGCTACACCTTC
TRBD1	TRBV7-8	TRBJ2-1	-	CASSQQGNWQFF	TGTGCCAGCAGCCAACAGGGGAATTGGCAGTTCTTC
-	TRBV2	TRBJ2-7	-	CASTKMAGQSYEQYF	TGTGCCAGCACGAAGATGGCAGGGCAATCGTACGAGCAGTACTTC
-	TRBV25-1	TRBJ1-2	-	CASRADNYGYTF	TGTGCCAGCAGGGCAGATAACTATGGCTACACCTTC
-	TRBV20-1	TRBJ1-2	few	CSASRRGHGYTF	TGCAGTGCTAGTAGGAGGGGCCATGGCTACACCTTC
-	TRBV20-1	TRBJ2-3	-	CSARVSGMKDTQYF	TGCAGTGCTAGAGTGTCCGGGATGAAAGATACGCAGTATTTT
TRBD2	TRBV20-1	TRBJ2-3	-	CSAEAAGGWSDTQYF	TGCAGTGCTGAGGCGGCGGGGGGGTGGTCAGATACGCAGTATTTT
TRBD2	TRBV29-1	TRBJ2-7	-	CSVDSSGGLGEQYF	TGCAGCGTTGATAGTAGCGGGGGGCTTGGCGAGCAGTACTTC
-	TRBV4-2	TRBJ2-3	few	CASSQDQRYQYTDTQYF	TGTGCCAGCAGCCAAGATCAGCGGTACCAATACACAGATACGCAGTATTTT
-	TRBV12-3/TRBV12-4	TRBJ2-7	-	CASMRGLYEQYF	TGTGCCAGCATGAGGGGACTCTACGAGCAGTACTTC
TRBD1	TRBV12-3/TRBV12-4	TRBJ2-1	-	CASSPSTGTGRETQFF	TGTGCCAGCAGTCCCTCTACCGGGACAGGGCGAGAGACCCAGTTCTTC
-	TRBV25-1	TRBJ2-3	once	CASSGPLGGADTQYF	TGTGCCAGCAGTGGACCCTTGGGGGGCGCAGATACGCAGTATTTT
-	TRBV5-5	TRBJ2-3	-	CASSRRPGDSTDTQYF	TGTGCCAGCAGCCGACGTCCCGGAGATAGCACAGATACGCAGTATTTT
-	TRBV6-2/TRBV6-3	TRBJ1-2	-	CASSYSKTTYGYTF	TGTGCCAGCAGTTACTCGAAGACCACTTATGGCTACACCTTC
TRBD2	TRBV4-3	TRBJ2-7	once	CASSQDRRSLAGNYEQYF	TGCGCCAGCAGCCAAGATCGGCGGTCACTAGCGGGGAACTACGAGCAGTACTTC
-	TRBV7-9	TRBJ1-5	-	CASGQANQPQHF	TGTGCCAGCGGGCAGGCCAATCAGCCCCAGCATTTT
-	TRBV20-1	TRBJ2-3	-	CSAPTVTDTQYF	TGCAGTGCACCCACGGTGACAGATACGCAGTATTTT